The entry that follows covers one T cell receptor beta chain sequence. It has no known antigen specificity. No qualities accompany the bases; no much larger clone lies one base away. This entry comes from a study of shared clonotypes between healthy human individuals (dated by TCRdb to the early 2020s). Describing the broader study: Two women and a few men aged 18 to 49 years were included in the cohort. Between about 0.9 and 10 billion PBMCs per donor were obtained by leukapheresis. Libraries were prepared and TCR repertoires were sequenced by different laboratories using diverse techniques, in order to increase sequencing depth and limit assay-specific biases. For each donor, three plates each were used for CD4 naive and CD4 memory, two plates were used for CD8 naive, and one plate was used for CD8 memory. Blood TCR repertoires of about 5 healthy adults were deeply sequenced to estimate repertoire size and the extent of clonotype sharing between individuals.

CD8 naive samples were CD45RO-negative cells positively selected for CCR7, giving a CD45RA+CCR7+ population that excluded TemRA cells. The donors were healthy, HIV-negative adults with no recently reported acute infections or vaccinations. All donors were Caucasian adults living in Nashville, Tennessee, USA. After blood collection by leukapheresis, PBMCs were isolated using Ficoll-Histopaque density gradient centrifugation and then cryopreserved in the vapor phase of liquid nitrogen. Analytical flow cytometry was used to check the purity and quantity of every magnetically sorted T cell population. Genomic DNA was isolated from each sorted fraction and quantified by UV absorbance on a Nanodrop 2000c. Using the deep immunoSEQ assay, TCR CDR3 regions were amplified from genomic DNA by multiplex PCR. Extracted genomic DNA from each cell subset was distributed evenly across all wells of several immunoSEQ 96-well plates, and each plate was treated as a replicate. For sorted subsets, roughly 200 ng of genomic DNA, equivalent to roughly 30,000 T cell genomes, went into each replicate PCR. Purified libraries were measured with a Qubit 3.0 fluorometer, size-checked on a Bioanalyzer 2100, and measured again with the KAPA Library Quantification kit. Every immunoSEQ 96-well plate was sequenced on a dedicated single-read 150-cycle Illumina NextSeq 550 flow cell. On the study's bioinformatics: Because the immunoSEQ output held only junctional sequences and lacked quality scores, the filtering could not match the filtering applied to full-length reads. Sequences were annotated with PyIR, a Python wrapper for IgBLAST v1.9, using IMGT germline references to assign V/J genes and CDR3. Reads were filtered out if the reads had weak V/J assignments (E-value above 1e-6), no CDR3, stop codons, out-of-frame junctions, or ambiguous translated residues. A V3J clonotype was defined by an identical inferred V gene, J gene, and CDR3 amino acid sequence. To compute the percentage overlap between repertoires, the number of shared unique clonotypes was divided by the size of the smaller repertoire. Repertoire richness was assessed with RTK rarefaction, the Chao1 estimator, and Recon v2.1 estimates of unobserved clonotypes. Generation probabilities were computed with OLGA for all TCRbeta clonotypes obtained by the gDNA method from a handful of donors. In TCRdb, the immuneACCESS table is reduced to in-frame sequences with V and J assigned. These tables do not hold every clone; where another copy was compared, an unresolved V gene accounts for under half, and the others remain unexplained. V and J calls and clone size are as listed in that table; D and trimming were resolved from the DNA. The sample profile shows more than 2 million clones; about 95% of them were found once. The ten largest account for roughly 1.1% of the sample.

The germline V gene specifies MNHNS as CDR1 and SASEGT as CDR2. There are 16 amino acids in the CDR3, from cysteine to phenylalanine inclusive. Only CDR3 DNA remains: 48 bases, in frame from the first base. Relative to germline, V is missing 1 base and J is missing 0 bases, with 6 bases of the junction outside any gene match. Study-wide conclusions, independent of this receptor: The small number of donors limited the genetic and exposure-history diversity represented. Rarefaction of sorted-subset datasets indicated incomplete sequencing despite the large sequencing depth. Pairwise subsampling indicated that sequencing depth was expected to affect the degree of clonotype sharing among donors. Larger estimated clonotype richness was generally found for naive subsets than for memory subsets. When a handful of donors were compared, the shared fraction of clonotypes was around 5% for naive CD4, around 3.5% for naive CD8, 2.3% for memory CD4, and 0.3% to 0.5% for memory CD8. Higher generation probabilities were observed for clonotypes shared by all four sorted-subset donors than for non-shared clonotypes. Sampling was restricted to blood, and TCR repertoires in tissue are likely to differ from TCR repertoires in blood.

The specimen was naive CD8+ T cells sorted from blood. This specimen's cell subset or site label, interpreted: CD45RA+CCR7+. The sequence joins TRBV6-1 to TRBJ2-7; 7 central bases correspond to TRBD1. This clonotype originated in a man younger than 35 in good health. The CDR3 region has the sequence CASSEEEAGGSYEQYF. Here is the DNA: TGTGCCAGCAGTGAAGAGGAAGCAGGGGGCTCCTACGAGCAGTACTTC.